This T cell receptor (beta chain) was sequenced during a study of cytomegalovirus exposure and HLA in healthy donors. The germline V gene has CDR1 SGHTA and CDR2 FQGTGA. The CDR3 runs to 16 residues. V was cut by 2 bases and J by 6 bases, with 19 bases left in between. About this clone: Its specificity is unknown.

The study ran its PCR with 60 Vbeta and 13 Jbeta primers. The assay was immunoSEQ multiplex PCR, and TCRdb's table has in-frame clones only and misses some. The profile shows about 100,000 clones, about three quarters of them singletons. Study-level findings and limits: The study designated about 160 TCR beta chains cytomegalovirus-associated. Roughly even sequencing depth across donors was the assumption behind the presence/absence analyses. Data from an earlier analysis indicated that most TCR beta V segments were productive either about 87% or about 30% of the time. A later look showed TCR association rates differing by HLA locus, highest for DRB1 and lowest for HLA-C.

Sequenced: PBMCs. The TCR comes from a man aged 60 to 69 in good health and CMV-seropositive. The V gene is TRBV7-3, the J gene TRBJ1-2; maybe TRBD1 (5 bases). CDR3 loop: CASSLGAWTPVNGYTF. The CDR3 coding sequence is TGTGCCAGCAGCTTAGGAGCCTGGACACCAGTTAATGGCTACACCTTC.